The rows below give T cell receptor beta chains drawn from one sample of a study of identical twins. TCRdb itself ran the 5' RACE reads through MiXCR, one entry per CDR3 protein. The sample has fewer than 350,000 distinct CDR3 sequences, approximately 8.5% seen once. The data were also submitted as part of a second study, on yellow fever vaccine responses in identical twins.

The sample was memory (CD45RO+) T cells sorted from blood. The receptors were gathered from a woman under 30 in good health. The CDR3 runs from the conserved cysteine through the conserved F or W. A D gene is named only where the DNA matches it firmly. Clone size is stated in some rows and not others, as once, few, many or a class when expanded.

cdr3_nt cdr3_aa v_call clone_size j_call d_call
TGCGCCAGCAGCCCCGCAGGGGGGACCTTTAACACCGGGGAGCTGTTTTTT CASSPAGGTFNTGELFF TRBV5-1 many TRBJ2-2 NA
TGCAGTGTTTTGGGGTTATACACTGAAGCTTTCTTT CSVLGLYTEAFF TRBV20-1 NA TRBJ1-1 NA
TGCAGCGTTCGGGGGGCTGAATTCGCTGAAGCTTTCTTT CSVRGAEFAEAFF TRBV29-1 few TRBJ1-1 NA
TGCGCCAGCAGCCCGGGACTAGCGGGCAAAAATACGCAGTATTTT CASSPGLAGKNTQYF TRBV5-1 few TRBJ2-3 TRBD2
TGTGCCAGCAGCCAACCTTGGGGCGGTGAGCAGTTCTTC CASSQPWGGEQFF TRBV14 few TRBJ2-1 NA
TGCAGCGTTGAACACCAGCTTGAAGCTTTCTTT CSVEHQLEAFF TRBV29-1 few TRBJ1-1 NA
TGCGCCAGCAGCTTGGAGAGATCCTACGAGCAGTACTTC CASSLERSYEQYF TRBV5-1 few TRBJ2-7 NA
TGTGCCAGCAGCCAAGCCGGCCACACTGAAGCTTTCTTT CASSQAGHTEAFF TRBV14 NA TRBJ1-1 NA
TGTGCCAGCAGCTTGACAGGGGGTGAGCAGTACTTC CASSLTGGEQYF TRBV5-6 NA TRBJ2-7 TRBD1
TGTGCCAGCAGCCAAGATCGTGGGACTAGCGGTTACAATGAGCAGTTCTTC CASSQDRGTSGYNEQFF TRBV4-2 NA TRBJ2-1 TRBD2
TGTGCCAGCGGGACAGACCTGAACACTGAAGCTTTCTTT CASGTDLNTEAFF TRBV9 few TRBJ1-1 TRBD1
TGTGCCAGCAGTTGGGCAGAGACGCAGTATTTT CASSWAETQYF TRBV12-3/TRBV12-4 many TRBJ2-3 NA
TGCGCCAGCAGCTTGACCCCTACAGACGTCTATGGCTACACCTTC CASSLTPTDVYGYTF TRBV5-1 NA TRBJ1-2 NA
TGTGCCAGCACTCTGCAGGGGGAAGGTCGTGGCAATCAGCCCCAGCATTTT CASTLQGEGRGNQPQHF TRBV12-3/TRBV12-4 many TRBJ1-5 TRBD1
TGTGCCAGTAGTATTTCGGGACAGTTGAATTCACCCCTCCACTTT CASSISGQLNSPLHF TRBV19 few TRBJ1-6 TRBD1
TGTGCCAGCAGTGAAGTAAAGACTAGGAATGAGCAGTTCTTC CASSEVKTRNEQFF TRBV2 many TRBJ2-1 NA
TGTGCCAGCAGCCCCGGGACCGGTAACAATGAAAAACTGTTTTTT CASSPGTGNNEKLFF TRBV7-9 many TRBJ1-4 NA
TGTGCCAGCGGTGGACTGGACAGGGGAAGGGAGACCCAGTACTTC CASGGLDRGRETQYF TRBV2 NA TRBJ2-5 TRBD1
TGCGCCAGCAGCTTACGGACAGTGAACACTGAAGCTTTCTTT CASSLRTVNTEAFF TRBV5-1 many TRBJ1-1 NA
TGTGCCAGCAGCCCGCAGGGGGGACGAGGGGTTCATGAGCAGTTCTTC CASSPQGGRGVHEQFF TRBV5-6 few TRBJ2-1 NA
TGTGCCAGCCAGGCGAACGGACAAATCAACACTGAAGCTTTCTTT CASQANGQINTEAFF TRBV5-5 many TRBJ1-1 NA
TGCGCCAGCAGCTCTTTAGCGGGGGGGCCCACCGGGGAGCTGTTTTTT CASSSLAGGPTGELFF TRBV5-1 few TRBJ2-2 TRBD2
TGTGCCAGCAGCGTAGGTTCAGTGACAGGGGCCAATCAGCCCCAGCATTTT CASSVGSVTGANQPQHF TRBV9 NA TRBJ1-5 TRBD1
TGTGCCAGCAGGGGGAGGACTGCACACTCGTTCTACGAGCAGTACTTC CASRGRTAHSFYEQYF TRBV27 NA TRBJ2-7 NA
TGTGCCAGCAGCCTATCTAGCGGGAGTCCCTACGAGCAGTACTTC CASSLSSGSPYEQYF TRBV12-3/TRBV12-4 many TRBJ2-7 TRBD2
TGTGCCATCAGTGAGAAGGGGCACAATCAGCCCCAGCATTTT CAISEKGHNQPQHF TRBV10-3 many TRBJ1-5 NA
TGTGCCAGTAGTAGTCTCACACATTCGGGCACAGATACGCAGTATTTT CASSSLTHSGTDTQYF TRBV19 few TRBJ2-3 NA
TGTGCCAGCAGTATATACACGAACACCGGGGAGCTGTTTTTT CASSIYTNTGELFF TRBV19 few TRBJ2-2 NA
TGTGCCGGACCCTCACGGCGGGTGGCCCCGGGGGAGCAGTACTTC CAGPSRRVAPGEQYF TRBV6-2/TRBV6-3 few TRBJ2-7 NA
TGCAGCGTGATGGGACAGGCGGGGACTGAAGCTTTCTTT CSVMGQAGTEAFF TRBV29-1 many TRBJ1-1 TRBD1
TGTGCCATCAGTAATCGGGCACAGGGGGCGGACTATGGCTACACCTTC CAISNRAQGADYGYTF TRBV10-3 few TRBJ1-2 TRBD1
TGTGCCAGCAGCCCCCGTCCGCCTGGAAGTGAAAAACTGTTTTTT CASSPRPPGSEKLFF TRBV7-2 NA TRBJ1-4 NA
TGCGCCAGCAGCTTGGACAGGGGACTTTACAATGAGCAGTTCTTC CASSLDRGLYNEQFF TRBV5-1 many TRBJ2-1 NA
TGTGCCAGCAGTTTACTTGGTTCTAGCACAGATACGCAGTATTTT CASSLLGSSTDTQYF TRBV28 few TRBJ2-3 NA
TGCGCCAGCAGAGGGACGGTTCAAGAGACCCAGTACTTC CASRGTVQETQYF TRBV5-1 few TRBJ2-5 NA
TGTGCCAGCAGCTTGACGGGACTAGGCAACAATGAGCAGTTCTTC CASSLTGLGNNEQFF TRBV5-5 NA TRBJ2-1 TRBD2
TGTGCCAGCTGTACAGGGGCTGGCTATGGCTACACCTTC CASCTGAGYGYTF TRBV12-3/TRBV12-4 many TRBJ1-2 TRBD1
TGTGCCAGCAGCTCCGCTGGTAGCGGGGTCACCGGGGAGCTGTTTTTT CASSSAGSGVTGELFF TRBV28 NA TRBJ2-2 TRBD2
TGTGCCAGCAGCTTTCCCCTTGGATCGGGGGACACCATATATTTT CASSFPLGSGDTIYF TRBV11-2 NA TRBJ1-3 NA
TGTGCCAGCAGTACTCGGGAGGCCCACAATGAGCAGTTCTTC CASSTREAHNEQFF TRBV25-1 few TRBJ2-1 TRBD2
TGTGCCAGCAGTTTAGGACAGGACACCTATAATTCACCCCTCCACTTT CASSLGQDTYNSPLHF TRBV12-3/TRBV12-4 many TRBJ1-6 NA
TGTGCCAGCAGTTTAAATCGGGCAGGGGCGAACACTGAAGCTTTCTTT CASSLNRAGANTEAFF TRBV27 NA TRBJ1-1 NA